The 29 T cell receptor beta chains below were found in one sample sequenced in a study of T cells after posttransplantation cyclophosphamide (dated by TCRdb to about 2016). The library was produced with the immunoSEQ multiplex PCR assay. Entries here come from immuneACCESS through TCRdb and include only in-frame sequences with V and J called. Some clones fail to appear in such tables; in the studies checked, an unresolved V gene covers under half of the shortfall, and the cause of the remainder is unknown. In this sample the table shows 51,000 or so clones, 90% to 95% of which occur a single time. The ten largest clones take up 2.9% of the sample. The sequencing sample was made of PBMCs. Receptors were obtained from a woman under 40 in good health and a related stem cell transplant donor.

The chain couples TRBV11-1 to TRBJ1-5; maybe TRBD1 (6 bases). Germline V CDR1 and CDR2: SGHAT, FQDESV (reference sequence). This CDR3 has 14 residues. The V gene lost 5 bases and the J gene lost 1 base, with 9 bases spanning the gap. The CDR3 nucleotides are TGTGCCAGCAGCCCCGACAGGAGCAATCAGCCCCAGCATTTT. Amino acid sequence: CASSPDRSNQPQHF.

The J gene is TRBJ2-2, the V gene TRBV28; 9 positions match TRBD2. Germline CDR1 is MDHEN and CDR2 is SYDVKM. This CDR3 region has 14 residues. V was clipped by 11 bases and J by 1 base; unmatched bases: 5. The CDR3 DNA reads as TGTGCCGGCGGGGGGGGGCTGAACACCGGGGAGCTGTTTTTT. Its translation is CAGGGGLNTGELFF.

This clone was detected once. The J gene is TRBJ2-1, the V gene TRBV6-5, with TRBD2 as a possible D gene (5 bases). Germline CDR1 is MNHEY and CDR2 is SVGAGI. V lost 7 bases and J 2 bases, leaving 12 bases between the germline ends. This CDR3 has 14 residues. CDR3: CASKDGETYNEQFF. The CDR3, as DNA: TGTGCCAGCAAGGACGGGGAAACCTACAATGAGCAGTTCTTC.

Written as DNA, the CDR3 is TGTGCCAGCAGATCACAGGGAAATGAGCAGTTCTTC. It encodes CASRSQGNEQFF. This rearrangement joins TRBV28 to TRBJ2-1, with a weak D call TRBD1 (6 bases). The V end lost 6 bases, the J end lost 7 bases, and 10 bases lay between the germline ends. The CDR3 length is 12 residues. Germline CDR1 reads MDHEN; CDR2 reads SYDVKM.

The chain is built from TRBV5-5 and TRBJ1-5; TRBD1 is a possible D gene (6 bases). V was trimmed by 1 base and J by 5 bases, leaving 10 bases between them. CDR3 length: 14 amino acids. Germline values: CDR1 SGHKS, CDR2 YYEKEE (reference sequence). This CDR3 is CASSLSGVHQPQHF. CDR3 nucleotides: TGTGCCAGCAGCTTGTCAGGGGTCCATCAGCCCCAGCATTTT.

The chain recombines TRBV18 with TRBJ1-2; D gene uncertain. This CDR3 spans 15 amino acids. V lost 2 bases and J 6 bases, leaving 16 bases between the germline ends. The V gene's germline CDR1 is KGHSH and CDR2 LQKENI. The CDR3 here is CASSPFVQSGNGYTF. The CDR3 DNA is TGTGCCAGCTCACCATTCGTGCAGTCGGGAAATGGCTACACCTTC.

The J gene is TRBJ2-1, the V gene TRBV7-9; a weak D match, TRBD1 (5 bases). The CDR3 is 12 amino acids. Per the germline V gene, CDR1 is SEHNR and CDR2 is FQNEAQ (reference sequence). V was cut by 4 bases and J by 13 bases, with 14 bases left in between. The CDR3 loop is CASSSRQRKQFF. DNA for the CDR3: TGTGCCAGCAGCTCTCGACAGAGAAAACAGTTCTTC.

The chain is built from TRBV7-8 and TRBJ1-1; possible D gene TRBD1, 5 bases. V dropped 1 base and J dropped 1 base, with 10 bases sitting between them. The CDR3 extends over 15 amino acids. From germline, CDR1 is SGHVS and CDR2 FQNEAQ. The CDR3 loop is CASSLGYTGNTEAFF. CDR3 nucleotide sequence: TGTGCCAGCAGCTTAGGATATACAGGGAACACTGAAGCTTTCTTT.

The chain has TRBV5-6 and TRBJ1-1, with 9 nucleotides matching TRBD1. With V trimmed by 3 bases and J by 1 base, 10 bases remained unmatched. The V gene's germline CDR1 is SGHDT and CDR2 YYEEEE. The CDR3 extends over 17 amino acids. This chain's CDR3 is CASSSFDRTGENTEAFF. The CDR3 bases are TGTGCCAGCAGCTCCTTTGACAGGACAGGGGAGAACACTGAAGCTTTCTTT.

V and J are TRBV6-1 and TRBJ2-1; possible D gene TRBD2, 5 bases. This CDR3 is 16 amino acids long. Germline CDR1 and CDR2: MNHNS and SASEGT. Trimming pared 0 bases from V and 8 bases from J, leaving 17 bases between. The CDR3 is CASSEASPTAGYEQFF. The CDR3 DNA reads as TGTGCCAGCAGTGAAGCTTCGCCAACGGCGGGCTATGAGCAGTTCTTC.

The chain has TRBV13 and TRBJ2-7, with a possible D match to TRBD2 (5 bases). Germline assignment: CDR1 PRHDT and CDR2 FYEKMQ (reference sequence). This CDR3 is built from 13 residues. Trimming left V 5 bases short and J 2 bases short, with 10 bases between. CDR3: CASSDTGTYEQYF. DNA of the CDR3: TGTGCCAGCAGCGATACGGGAACCTACGAGCAGTACTTC.

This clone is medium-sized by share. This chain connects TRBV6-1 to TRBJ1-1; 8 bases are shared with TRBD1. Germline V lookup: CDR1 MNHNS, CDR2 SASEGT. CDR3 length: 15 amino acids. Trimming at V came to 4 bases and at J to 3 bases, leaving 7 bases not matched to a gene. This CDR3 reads CASSARDRRDTEAFF. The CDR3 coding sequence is TGTGCCAGCAGTGCCCGGGACAGGAGGGACACTGAAGCTTTCTTT.

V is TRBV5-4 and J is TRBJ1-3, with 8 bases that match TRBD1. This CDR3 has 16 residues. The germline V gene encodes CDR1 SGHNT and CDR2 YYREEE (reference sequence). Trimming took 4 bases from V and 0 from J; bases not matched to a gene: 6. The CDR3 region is CASSQKTGASGNTIYF. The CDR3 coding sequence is TGTGCCAGCAGCCAAAAGACAGGGGCCTCTGGAAACACCATATATTTT.

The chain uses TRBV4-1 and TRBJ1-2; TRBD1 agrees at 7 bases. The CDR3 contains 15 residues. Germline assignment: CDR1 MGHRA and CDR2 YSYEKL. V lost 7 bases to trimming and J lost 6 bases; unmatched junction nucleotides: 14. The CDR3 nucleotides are TGCGCCAGCAAGAGGGCGCCCGACAGGGTGGATGGCTACACCTTC. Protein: CASKRAPDRVDGYTF.

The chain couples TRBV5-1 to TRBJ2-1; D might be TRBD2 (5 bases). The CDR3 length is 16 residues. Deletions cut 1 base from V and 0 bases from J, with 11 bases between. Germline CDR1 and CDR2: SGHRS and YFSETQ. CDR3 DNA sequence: TGCGCCAGCAGCTTGTTCGGGGTTAGCTCCTACAATGAGCAGTTCTTC. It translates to CASSLFGVSSYNEQFF.

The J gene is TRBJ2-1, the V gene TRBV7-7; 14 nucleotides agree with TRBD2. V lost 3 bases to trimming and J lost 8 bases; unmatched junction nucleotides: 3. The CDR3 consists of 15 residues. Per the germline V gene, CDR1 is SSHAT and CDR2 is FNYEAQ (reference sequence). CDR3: CASSLTSGGAHEQFF. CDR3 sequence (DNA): TGTGCCAGCAGCTTGACTAGCGGGGGGGCTCATGAGCAGTTCTTC.

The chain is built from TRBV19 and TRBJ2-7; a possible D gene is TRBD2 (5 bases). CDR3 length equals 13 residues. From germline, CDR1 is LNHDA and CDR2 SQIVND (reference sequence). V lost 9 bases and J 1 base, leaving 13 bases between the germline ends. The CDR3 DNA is TGTGCCAGCAGCCCCAGAGGGTCCTACGAGCAGTACTTC. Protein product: CASSPRGSYEQYF.

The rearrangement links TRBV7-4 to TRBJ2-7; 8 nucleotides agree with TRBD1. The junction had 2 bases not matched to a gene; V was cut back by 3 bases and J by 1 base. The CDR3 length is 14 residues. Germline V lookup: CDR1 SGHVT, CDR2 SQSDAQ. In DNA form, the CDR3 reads TGTGCCAGCAGCTTTCAGGGGGCTTCCTACGAGCAGTACTTC. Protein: CASSFQGASYEQYF.

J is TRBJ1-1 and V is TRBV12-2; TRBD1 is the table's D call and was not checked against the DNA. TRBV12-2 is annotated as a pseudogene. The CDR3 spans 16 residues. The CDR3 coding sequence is TGTGCAAGTCGCTTAGGGGGACAGGGGCGGAACACTGAAGCTTTCTTT. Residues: CASRLGGQGRNTEAFF.

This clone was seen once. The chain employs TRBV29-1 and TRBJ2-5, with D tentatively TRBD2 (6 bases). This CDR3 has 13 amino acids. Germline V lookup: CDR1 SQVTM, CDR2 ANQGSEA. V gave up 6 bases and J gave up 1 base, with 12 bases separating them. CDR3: CSVSGRLQETQYF. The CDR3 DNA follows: TGCAGCGTCAGCGGGCGACTCCAAGAGACCCAGTACTTC. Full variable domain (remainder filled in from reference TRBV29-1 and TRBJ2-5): SAVISQKPSRDICQRGTSLTIQCQVDSQVTMMFWYRQQPGQSLTLIATANQGSEATYESGFVIDKFPISRPNLTFSTLTVSNMSPEDSSIYLCSVSGRLQETQYFGPGTRLLVL.

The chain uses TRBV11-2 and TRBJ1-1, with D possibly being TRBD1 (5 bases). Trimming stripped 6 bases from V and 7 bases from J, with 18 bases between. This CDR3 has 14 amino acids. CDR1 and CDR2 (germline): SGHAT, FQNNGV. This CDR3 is CASRFSTGGVEAFF. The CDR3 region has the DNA TGTGCCAGCAGATTCTCAACGGGGGGGGTTGAAGCTTTCTTT.

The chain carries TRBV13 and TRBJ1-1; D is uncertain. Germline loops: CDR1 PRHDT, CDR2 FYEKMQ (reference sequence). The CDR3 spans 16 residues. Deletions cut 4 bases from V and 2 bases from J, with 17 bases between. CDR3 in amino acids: CASSSSGEFGNTEAFF. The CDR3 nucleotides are TGTGCCAGCAGCTCCAGCGGGGAGTTTGGTAACACTGAAGCTTTCTTT.

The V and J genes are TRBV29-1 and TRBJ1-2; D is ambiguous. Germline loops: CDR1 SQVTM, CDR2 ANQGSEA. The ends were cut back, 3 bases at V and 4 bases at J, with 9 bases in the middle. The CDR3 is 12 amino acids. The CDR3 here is CSVDWGAYGYTF. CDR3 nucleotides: TGCAGCGTTGATTGGGGAGCCTATGGCTACACCTTC.

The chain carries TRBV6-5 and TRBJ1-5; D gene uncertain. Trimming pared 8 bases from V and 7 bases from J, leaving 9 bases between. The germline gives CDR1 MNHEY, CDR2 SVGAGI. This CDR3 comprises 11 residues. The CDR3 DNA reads TGTGCCAGCGGCAGGATGCAGCCCCAGCATTTT. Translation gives CASGRMQPQHF.

CDR3 protein: CASPLAAKGTEAFF. The CDR3, as DNA: TGTGCCAGCCCTCTAGCGGCCAAAGGGACTGAAGCTTTCTTT. V usage is TRBV9 and J usage is TRBJ1-1; unclear D gene. CDR1 is SGDLS and CDR2 is YYNGEE in the germline V gene. This CDR3 spans 14 amino acids. V was cut by 7 bases and J by 5 bases, with 18 bases left in between.

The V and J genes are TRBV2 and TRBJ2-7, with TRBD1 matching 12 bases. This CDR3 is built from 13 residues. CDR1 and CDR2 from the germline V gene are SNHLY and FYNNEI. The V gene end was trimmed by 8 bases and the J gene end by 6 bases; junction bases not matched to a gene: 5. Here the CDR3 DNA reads TGTGCCAGCGTAGGGACAGGGGGCGCCGAGCAGTACTTC. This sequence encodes CASVGTGGAEQYF.

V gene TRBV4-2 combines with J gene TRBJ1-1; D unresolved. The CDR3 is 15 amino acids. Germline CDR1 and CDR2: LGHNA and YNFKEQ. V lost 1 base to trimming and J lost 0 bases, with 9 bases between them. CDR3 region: CASSQGAGMNTEAFF. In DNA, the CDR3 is TGTGCCAGCAGCCAAGGAGCGGGGATGAACACTGAAGCTTTCTTT.

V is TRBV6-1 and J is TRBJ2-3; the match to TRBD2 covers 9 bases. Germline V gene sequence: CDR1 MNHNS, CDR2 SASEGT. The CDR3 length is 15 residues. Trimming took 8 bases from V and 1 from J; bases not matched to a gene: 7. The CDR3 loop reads CASVRASGGTDTQYF. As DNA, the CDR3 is TGTGCCAGCGTTAGGGCTAGCGGGGGCACAGATACGCAGTATTTT.

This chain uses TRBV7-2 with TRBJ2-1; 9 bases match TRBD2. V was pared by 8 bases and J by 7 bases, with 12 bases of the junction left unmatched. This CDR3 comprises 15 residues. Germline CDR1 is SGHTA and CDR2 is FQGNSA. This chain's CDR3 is CASARSGGRVNEQFF. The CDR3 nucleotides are TGTGCCAGCGCCAGGAGCGGGGGGCGCGTAAATGAGCAGTTCTTC.